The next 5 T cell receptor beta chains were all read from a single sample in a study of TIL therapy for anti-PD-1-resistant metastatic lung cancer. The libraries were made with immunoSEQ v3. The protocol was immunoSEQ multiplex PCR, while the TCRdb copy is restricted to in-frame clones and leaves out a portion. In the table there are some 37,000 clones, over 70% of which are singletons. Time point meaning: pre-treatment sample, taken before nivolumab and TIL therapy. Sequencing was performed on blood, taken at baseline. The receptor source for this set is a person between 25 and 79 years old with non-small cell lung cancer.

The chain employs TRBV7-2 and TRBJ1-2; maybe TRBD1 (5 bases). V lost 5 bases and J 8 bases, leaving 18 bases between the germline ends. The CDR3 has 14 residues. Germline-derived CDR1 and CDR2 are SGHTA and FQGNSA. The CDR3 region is CASSNTAGMGGYTF. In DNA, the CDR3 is TGTGCCAGCAGCAATACCGCAGGGATGGGCGGCTACACCTTC.

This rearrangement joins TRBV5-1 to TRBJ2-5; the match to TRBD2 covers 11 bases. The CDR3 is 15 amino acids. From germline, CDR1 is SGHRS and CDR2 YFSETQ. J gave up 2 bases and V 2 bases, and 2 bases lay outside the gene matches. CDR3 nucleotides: TGCGCCAGCAGCTTCGGGACTAGCGGACAAGAGACCCAGTACTTC. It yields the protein CASSFGTSGQETQYF.

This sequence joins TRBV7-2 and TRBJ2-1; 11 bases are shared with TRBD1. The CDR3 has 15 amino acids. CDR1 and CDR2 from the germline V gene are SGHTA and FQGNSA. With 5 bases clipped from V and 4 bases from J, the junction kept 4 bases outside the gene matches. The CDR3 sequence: CASSPGTGGYNEQFF. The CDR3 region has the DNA TGTGCCAGCAGCCCAGGGACAGGGGGATACAATGAGCAGTTCTTC.

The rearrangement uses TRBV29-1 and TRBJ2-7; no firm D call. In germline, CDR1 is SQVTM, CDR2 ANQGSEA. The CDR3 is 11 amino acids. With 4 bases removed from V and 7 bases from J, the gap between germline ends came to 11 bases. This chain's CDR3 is CSVVRATEQYF. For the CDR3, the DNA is TGCAGCGTTGTCCGGGCTACAGAGCAGTACTTC.

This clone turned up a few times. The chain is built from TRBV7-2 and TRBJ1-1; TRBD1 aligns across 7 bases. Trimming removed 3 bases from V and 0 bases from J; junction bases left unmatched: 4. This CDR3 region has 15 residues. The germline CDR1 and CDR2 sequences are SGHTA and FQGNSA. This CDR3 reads CASSFQGGMNTEAFF. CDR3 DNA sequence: TGTGCCAGCAGCTTCCAGGGGGGAATGAACACTGAAGCTTTCTTT.